The sequence of this TCR beta chain was determined in a study of blood T cell repertoires in COVID-19. About the research overall: Italy, Spain and the United States were the sources of the convalescent and acute COVID-19 samples. PBMCs, B-cell-depleted T cells, or T cells provided the cDNA or gDNA that made up the material.

In the authors' workflow: Amplification with reference gene primers provided the estimates of nucleated cell counts. TCRdb's copy holds only in-frame clones and misses some; the assay was immunoSEQ multiplex PCR. That table supplies the V and J calls and clone size; D and trimming were determined from the DNA. The sample records tens of thousands of clones, more than 60% being singletons. This clone has more than one count but fewer than ten. Per the germline V gene, CDR1 is SGHTA and CDR2 is FQGNSA. V was pared by 4 bases and J by 4 bases, with 8 bases of the junction left unmatched. This CDR3 is built from 15 residues.

The genes are TRBV7-2 and TRBJ2-7; TRBD1 matches 9 bases. The receptor was derived from a woman older than 75 with active or convalescent COVID-19. Specimen: peripheral blood. This CDR3 reads CASSSGTGPFYEQYF. The CDR3 region has the DNA TGTGCCAGCAGCTCCGGGACAGGGCCCTTTTACGAGCAGTACTTC. Based on the CDR3 plus reference TRBV7-2 and TRBJ2-7, the full variable domain is GAGVSQSPSNKVTEKGKDVELRCDPISGHTALYWYRQSLGQGLEFLIYFQGNSAPDKSGLPSDRFSAERTGGSVSTLTIQRTQQEDSAVYLCASSSGTGPFYEQYFGPGTRLTVT.